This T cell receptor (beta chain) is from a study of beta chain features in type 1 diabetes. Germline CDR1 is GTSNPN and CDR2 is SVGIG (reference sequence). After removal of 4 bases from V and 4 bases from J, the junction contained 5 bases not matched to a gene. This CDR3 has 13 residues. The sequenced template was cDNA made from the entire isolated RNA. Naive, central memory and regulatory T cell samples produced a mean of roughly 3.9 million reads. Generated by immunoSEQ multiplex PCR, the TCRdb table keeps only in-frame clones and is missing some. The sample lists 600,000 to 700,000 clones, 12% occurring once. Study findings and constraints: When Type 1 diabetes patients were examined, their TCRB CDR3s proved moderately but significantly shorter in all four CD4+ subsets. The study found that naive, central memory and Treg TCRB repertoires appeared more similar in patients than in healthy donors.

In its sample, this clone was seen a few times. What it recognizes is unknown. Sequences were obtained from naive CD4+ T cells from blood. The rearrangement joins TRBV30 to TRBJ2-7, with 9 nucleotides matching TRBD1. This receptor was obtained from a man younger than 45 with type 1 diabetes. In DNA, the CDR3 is TGTGCCTGGACCGGGACAGGGTTGTACGAGCAGTACTTC. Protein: CAWTGTGLYEQYF. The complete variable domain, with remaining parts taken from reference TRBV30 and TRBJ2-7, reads SQTIHQWPATLVQPVGSPLSLECTVEGTSNPNLYWYRQAAGRGLQLLFYSVGIGQISSEVPQNLSASRPQDRQFILSSKKLLLSDSGFYLCAWTGTGLYEQYFGPGTRLTVT.